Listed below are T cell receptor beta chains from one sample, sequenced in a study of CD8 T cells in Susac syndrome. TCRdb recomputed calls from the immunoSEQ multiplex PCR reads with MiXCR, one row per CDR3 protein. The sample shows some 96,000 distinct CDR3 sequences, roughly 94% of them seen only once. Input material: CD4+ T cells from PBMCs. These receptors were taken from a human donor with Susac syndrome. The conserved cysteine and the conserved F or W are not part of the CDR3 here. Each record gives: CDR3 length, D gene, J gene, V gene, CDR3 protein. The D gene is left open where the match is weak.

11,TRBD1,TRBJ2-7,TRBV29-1,SVRVGQAYEQY
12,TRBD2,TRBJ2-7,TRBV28,ASTSGGGPYEQY
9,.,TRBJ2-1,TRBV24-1,ATGGLGEQF
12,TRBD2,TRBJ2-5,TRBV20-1,SATTSGVRETQY
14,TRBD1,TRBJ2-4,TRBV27,ASSEHRGSAKNIQY
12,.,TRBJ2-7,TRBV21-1,ARLITGSSYEQY
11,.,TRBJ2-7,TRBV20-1,SARSPSVYEQY
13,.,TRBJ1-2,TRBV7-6,ASSFSCRGRDGYT
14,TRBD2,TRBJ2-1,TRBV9,ASSTAGGLSYNEQF
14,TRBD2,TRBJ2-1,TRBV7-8,ASRMASGGAGSEQF
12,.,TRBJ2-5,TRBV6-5,ASSYRGPPETQY
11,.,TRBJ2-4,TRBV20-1,SANPDDRNIQY
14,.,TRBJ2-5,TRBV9,ASSVSTLVNQETQY
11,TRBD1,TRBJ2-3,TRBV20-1,SAITGGADTQY
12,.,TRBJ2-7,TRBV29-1,SVGVAGWPYEQY
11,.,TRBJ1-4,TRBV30,AFPGPGKEKLF
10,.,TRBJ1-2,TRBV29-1,SVAGGNYGYT
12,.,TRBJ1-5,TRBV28,ASSPMAGNQPQH
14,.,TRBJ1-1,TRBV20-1,SASQPLRQLQTEAF